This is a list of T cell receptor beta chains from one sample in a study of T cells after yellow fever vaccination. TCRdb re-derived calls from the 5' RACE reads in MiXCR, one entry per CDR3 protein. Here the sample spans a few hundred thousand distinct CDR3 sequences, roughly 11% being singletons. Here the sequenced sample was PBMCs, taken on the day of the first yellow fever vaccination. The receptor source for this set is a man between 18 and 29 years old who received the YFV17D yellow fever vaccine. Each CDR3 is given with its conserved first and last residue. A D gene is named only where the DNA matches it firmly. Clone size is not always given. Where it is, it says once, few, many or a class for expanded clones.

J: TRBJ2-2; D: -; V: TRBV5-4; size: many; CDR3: CASSPIGAGAQNTGELFF; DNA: TGTGCCAGCAGTCCGATCGGGGCGGGGGCCCAAAACACCGGGGAGCTGTTTTTT
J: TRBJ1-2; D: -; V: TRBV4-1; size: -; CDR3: CASSHDRSGGRGYGYTF; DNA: TGCGCCAGCAGCCACGACAGGAGCGGGGGGCGCGGCTATGGCTACACCTTC
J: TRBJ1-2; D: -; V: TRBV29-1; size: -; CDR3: CSVARTDNYGYTF; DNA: TGCAGCGTTGCACGCACGGATAACTATGGCTACACCTTC
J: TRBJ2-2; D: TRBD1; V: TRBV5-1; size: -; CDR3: CASSIGTGGTGELFF; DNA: TGCGCCAGCAGCATAGGGACAGGGGGCACCGGGGAGCTGTTTTTT
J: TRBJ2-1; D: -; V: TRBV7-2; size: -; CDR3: CASSLVVGSYNEQFF; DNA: TGTGCCAGCAGCTTAGTGGTGGGGTCCTACAATGAGCAGTTCTTC
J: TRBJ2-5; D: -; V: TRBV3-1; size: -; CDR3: CASSQDAGFLKTQYF; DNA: TGTGCCAGCAGCCAAGATGCGGGGTTCTTGAAGACCCAGTACTTC
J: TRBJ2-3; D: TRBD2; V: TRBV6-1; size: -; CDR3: CASSPDTSGPDTQYF; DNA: TGTGCCAGCAGCCCGGATACTAGCGGACCAGATACGCAGTATTTT
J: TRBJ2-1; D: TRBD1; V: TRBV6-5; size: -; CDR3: CASSSQGVGYNEQFF; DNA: TGTGCCAGCAGTTCGCAGGGGGTGGGCTACAATGAGCAGTTCTTC
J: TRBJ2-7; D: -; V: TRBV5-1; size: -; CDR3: CASSFDSPLFYEQYF; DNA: TGCGCCAGCAGTTTCGACAGTCCTCTTTTCTACGAGCAGTACTTC
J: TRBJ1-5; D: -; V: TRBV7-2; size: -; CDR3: CASSVGGARQPQHF; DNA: TGTGCCAGCAGTGTAGGGGGGGCCAGACAGCCCCAGCATTTT
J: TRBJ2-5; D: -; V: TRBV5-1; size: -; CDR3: CASSPGGRTRETQYF; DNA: TGCGCCAGCAGCCCCGGTGGTAGGACGAGGGAGACCCAGTACTTC
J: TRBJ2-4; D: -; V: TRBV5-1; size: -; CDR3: CASSADQGAKNIQYF; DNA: TGCGCCAGCAGCGCGGACCAGGGGGCCAAAAACATTCAGTACTTC
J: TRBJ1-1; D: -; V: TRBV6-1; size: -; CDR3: CASSEARQSKNTEAFF; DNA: TGTGCCAGCAGTGAAGCCCGACAGAGTAAAAACACTGAAGCTTTCTTT
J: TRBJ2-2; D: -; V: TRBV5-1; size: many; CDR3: CASSLGGLLNTGELFF; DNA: TGCGCCAGCAGCTTGGGGGGACTCCTGAACACCGGGGAGCTGTTTTTT
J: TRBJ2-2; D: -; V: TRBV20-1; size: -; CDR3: CSAEPVRGPGELFF; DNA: TGCAGTGCTGAACCTGTTCGTGGGCCCGGGGAGCTGTTTTTT
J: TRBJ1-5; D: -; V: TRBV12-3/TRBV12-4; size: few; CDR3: CASTYRVWQPQHF; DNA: TGTGCCAGCACCTACAGGGTCTGGCAGCCCCAGCATTTT
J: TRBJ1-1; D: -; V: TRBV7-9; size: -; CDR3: CASRQEGHTEAFF; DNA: TGTGCCAGCCGCCAAGAGGGGCACACTGAAGCTTTCTTT
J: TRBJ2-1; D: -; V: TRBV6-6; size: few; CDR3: CASSSGIHNEQFF; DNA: TGTGCCAGCAGTTCCGGGATACACAATGAGCAGTTCTTC
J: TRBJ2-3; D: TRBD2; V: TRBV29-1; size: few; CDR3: CSVEGKRGFTDTQYF; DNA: TGCAGCGTTGAAGGGAAGCGGGGGTTCACAGATACGCAGTATTTT
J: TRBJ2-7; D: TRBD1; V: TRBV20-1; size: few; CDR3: CSFKQGSSYEQYF; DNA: TGCAGTTTTAAACAGGGGAGCTCCTACGAGCAGTACTTC
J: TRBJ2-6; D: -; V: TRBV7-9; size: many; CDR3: CASSPPGRAGANVLTF; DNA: TGTGCCAGCAGCCCCCCCGGAAGAGCTGGGGCCAACGTCCTGACTTTC
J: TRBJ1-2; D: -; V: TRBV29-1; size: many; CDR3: CSVEGGGYGYTF; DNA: TGCAGCGTTGAAGGAGGGGGCTATGGCTACACCTTC
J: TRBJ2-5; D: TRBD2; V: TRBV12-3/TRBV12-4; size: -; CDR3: CASSYEPGTRRETQYF; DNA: TGTGCCAGCAGCTACGAACCCGGGACTAGAAGAGAGACCCAGTACTTC
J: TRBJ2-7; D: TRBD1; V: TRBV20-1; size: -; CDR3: CSAVHRGRYEQYF; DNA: TGCAGTGCGGTGCACAGGGGGAGGTACGAGCAGTACTTC
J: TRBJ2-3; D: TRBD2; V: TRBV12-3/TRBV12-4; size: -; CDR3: CASSPRGTIIDTQYF; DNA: TGTGCCAGCAGTCCCCGCGGGACTATAATAGATACGCAGTATTTT
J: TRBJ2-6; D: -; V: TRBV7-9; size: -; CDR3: CASRVASGANVLTF; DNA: TGTGCCAGCAGAGTGGCGTCTGGGGCCAACGTCCTGACTTTC
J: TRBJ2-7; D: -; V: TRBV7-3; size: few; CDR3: CASSLMGGQQNYEQYF; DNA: TGTGCCAGCAGCTTAATGGGGGGACAGCAAAACTACGAGCAGTACTTC
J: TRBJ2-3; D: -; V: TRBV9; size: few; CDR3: CASSVGASQADTQYF; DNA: TGTGCCAGCAGCGTGGGGGCTTCTCAGGCAGATACGCAGTATTTT
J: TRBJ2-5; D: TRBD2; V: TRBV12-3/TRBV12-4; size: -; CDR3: CASSPLGGSETQYF; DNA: TGTGCCAGCAGTCCCCTCGGGGGGTCGGAGACCCAGTACTTC
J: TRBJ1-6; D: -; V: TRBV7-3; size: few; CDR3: CASSSHGGASSYNSPLHF; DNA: TGTGCCAGCAGTTCCCACGGTGGGGCGAGCTCCTATAATTCACCCCTCCACTTT
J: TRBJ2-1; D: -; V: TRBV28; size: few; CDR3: CASSYSVSYNEQFF; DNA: TGTGCCAGCAGCTACAGTGTTTCCTACAATGAGCAGTTCTTC